This T cell receptor (beta chain) was profiled in a study of cytotoxic CD8 clonotypes in ibrutinib-treated CLL listed by TCRdb under 2021. In terms of the full investigation: The cohort included some 14 treatment-naive and about a dozen relapsed/refractory patients; 17 to 18 were IGHV unmutated. Responses were partial in 24 patients and complete in 2; after median about 70 months follow-up, 14 stayed in remission and 12 progressed. Response samples were taken after a median of approximately eleven months on treatment, ranging from roughly 6 to 36 months. On average, each sample had hundreds of thousands of productive templates and around 100,000 productive rearrangements. Of the 70 to 100 people in the trial, 25 to 30 had longitudinal samples available. Cryopreserved peripheral blood mononuclear cells were obtained before treatment, at response, and at either sustained remission or disease progression. Every remission and progressive disease sample was obtained while ibrutinib was still being received by the patients. What the study reported, not specific to this receptor: Baseline clonality was found to be higher than that of age-matched healthy donors and was strongly correlated with circulating CD8+ T-cell counts. Clonality rose at ibrutinib response, remained stable during sustained remission, and dropped back toward baseline at progression. Sustained-remission and progressing patients did not have matched sampling times, and lymph node repertoires were not examined. Public clonotypes were rare and either shrank or stayed stable during treatment, and the rise in clonality at ibrutinib response reflected expansion of private clonotypes.

Regarding this clone: The antigen it recognizes is unknown. The record has no base qualities; no much larger clone is one base away.

On a MiSeq, deep resolution sequencing aimed for a depth between 1 in 1 million and 1 in 200,000 T cells, with each clonotype covered approximately 9.8x on average. TCR beta libraries were generated with the immunoSEQ hsTCRB Kit. The original pipeline was this. The data were analyzed with ImmunoSEQ Analyzer and ImmunoSEQ Data Assistant, and V, D and J gene assignments followed IMGT definitions. Clonality was computed as one minus normalized Shannon entropy of productive rearrangement frequencies, ranging from 0 to 1. Only overrepresented clonotypes making up at least 0.05% of the repertoire of each patient were included in the public clonotype analysis. About a dozen repertoires from age-matched healthy donors, obtained from immuneACCESS, served as clonality controls. TCRdb retrieved this table from immuneACCESS and kept in-frame rearrangements only. Not all clones are present; in checked studies, unresolved V genes account for under half, and no reason is known for the remainder. V, J and clone size reflect that table, while D and trimming were determined from the DNA. The sample has roughly 190,000 clones on record, about two thirds of them singletons. The ten largest clones capture around 15% of the sample.

The CDR3 runs 17 amino acids, cysteine and phenylalanine included. Kept here is only the CDR3 DNA, which spans 51 bases and is read in frame from base 1. Trimming accounts for 0 bases at V and 1 base at J, while the number of junction bases matched to no gene is 7. CDR1 MNHNS and CDR2 SASEGT were looked up in the germline V gene. The sample's time point label, decoded: 20 to 30 months on ibrutinib. For TCR beta library preparation, around 2 micrograms of genomic DNA were isolated from cryopreserved PBMCs. Longitudinal blood samples from CLL patients receiving ibrutinib monotherapy were subjected to high-throughput TCR beta sequencing. The patients took part in an open-label, single-center phase 2 trial of ibrutinib monotherapy.

Here the chain combines TRBV6-1 and TRBJ1-1; a stretch of 8 junction bases matches TRBD1. This receptor was taken from a human donor with chronic lymphocytic leukemia. Source: PBMCs, taken after 24 months of ibrutinib treatment. The encoded CDR3 is CASSEARQGARNTEAFF. The bases are TGTGCCAGCAGTGAAGCAAGGCAGGGGGCACGGAACACTGAAGCTTTCTTT.